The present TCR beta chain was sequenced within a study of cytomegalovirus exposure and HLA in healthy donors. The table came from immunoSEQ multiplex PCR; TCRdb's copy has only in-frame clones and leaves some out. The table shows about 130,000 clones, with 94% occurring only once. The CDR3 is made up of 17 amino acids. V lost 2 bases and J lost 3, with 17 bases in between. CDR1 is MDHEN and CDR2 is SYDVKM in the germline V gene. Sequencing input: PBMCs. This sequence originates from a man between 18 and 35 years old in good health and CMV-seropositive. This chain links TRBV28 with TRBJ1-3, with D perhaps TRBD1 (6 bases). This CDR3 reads CASSLVSGVQRGNTIYF. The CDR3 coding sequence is TGTGCCAGCAGTTTAGTCTCAGGGGTCCAGCGTGGAAACACCATATATTTT.